The text below deals with one T cell receptor (beta chain). Germline V CDR1 and CDR2: MGHDK, SYGVNS. The CDR3 spans 15 residues. V lost 0 bases and J lost 8, with 13 bases in between. In the source study's methods: The assay estimated nucleated cells by amplifying reference gene primers. Generated by immunoSEQ multiplex PCR, the TCRdb table keeps only in-frame clones and is missing some. V, J and clone size are taken as reported in that table, and D and trimming were inferred from the DNA itself. The sample has about 140,000 clones; about 90% are singletons. These data are taken from a study of blood T cell repertoires in COVID-19. Study at large: Acute and convalescent COVID-19 specimens originated in the United States, Italy and Spain. The analysed material was cDNA or gDNA that came from T cells, B-cell-depleted T cells, or PBMCs.

Sequenced material: peripheral blood. The chain joins TRBV25-1 to TRBJ1-4; tentative D call: TRBD1 (6 bases). The receptor's source is a man aged 45-60 years with active or convalescent COVID-19. The CDR3, as DNA: TGTGCCAGCAGTGAATATATCAGGGGCTGGGAAAAACTGTTTTTT. It encodes CASSEYIRGWEKLFF.